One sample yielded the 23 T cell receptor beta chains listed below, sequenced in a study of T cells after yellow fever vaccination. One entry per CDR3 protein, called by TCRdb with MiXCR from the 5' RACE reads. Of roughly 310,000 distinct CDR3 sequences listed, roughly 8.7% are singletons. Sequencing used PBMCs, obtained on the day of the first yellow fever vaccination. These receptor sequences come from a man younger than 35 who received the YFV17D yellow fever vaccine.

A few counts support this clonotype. In DNA form, the CDR3 reads TGTGCCAGCAGCTTGACTAGCGGTTGGGCAGATACGCAGTATTTT. Translated: CASSLTSGWADTQYF. The chain is built from TRBV7-3 and TRBJ2-3; TRBD2 agrees at 9 bases. CDR1 is SGHTA, CDR2 FQGTGA, per germline. V shed 3 bases, J shed 4 bases, and the junction held 5 bases outside the gene matches. The CDR3 length is 15 residues.

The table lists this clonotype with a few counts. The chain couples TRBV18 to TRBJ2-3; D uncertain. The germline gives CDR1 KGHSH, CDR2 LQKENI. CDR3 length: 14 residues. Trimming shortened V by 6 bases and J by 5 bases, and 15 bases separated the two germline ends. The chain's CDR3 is CASSSFHMEDTQYF. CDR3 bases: TGTGCCAGCTCGTCATTTCACATGGAAGATACGCAGTATTTT.

CDR3 in amino acids: CASSLGQDSYNEQFF. Written as DNA, the CDR3 is TGTGCCAGCAGTTTAGGACAGGACTCCTACAATGAGCAGTTCTTC. The J gene is TRBJ2-1, the V gene TRBV12-3 or TRBV12-4, with a tentative D call TRBD1 (6 bases). The CDR3 is 15 residues long. Trimming stripped 1 base from V and 0 bases from J, with 7 bases between.

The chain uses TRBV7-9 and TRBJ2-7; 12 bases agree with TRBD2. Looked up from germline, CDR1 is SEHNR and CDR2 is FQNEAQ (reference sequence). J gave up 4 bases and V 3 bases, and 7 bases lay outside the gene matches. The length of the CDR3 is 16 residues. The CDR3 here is CASSFPTGTSGYEQYF. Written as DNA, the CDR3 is TGTGCCAGCAGCTTCCCTACAGGGACTAGCGGGTACGAGCAGTACTTC.

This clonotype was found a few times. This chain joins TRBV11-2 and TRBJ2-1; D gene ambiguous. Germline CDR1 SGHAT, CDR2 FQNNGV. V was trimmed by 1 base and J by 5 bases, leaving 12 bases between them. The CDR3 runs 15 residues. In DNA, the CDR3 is TGTGCCAGCAGCTTAGGAGTTGGGCCGAACAATGAGCAGTTCTTC. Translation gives CASSLGVGPNNEQFF.

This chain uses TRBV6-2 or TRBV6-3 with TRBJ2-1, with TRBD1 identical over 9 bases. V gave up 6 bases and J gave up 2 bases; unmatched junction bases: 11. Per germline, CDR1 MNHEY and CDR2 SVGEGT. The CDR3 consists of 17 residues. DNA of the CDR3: TGTGCCAGCAGCCATGGGACAGGGAGCTTCACCTACAATGAGCAGTTCTTC. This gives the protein CASSHGTGSFTYNEQFF.

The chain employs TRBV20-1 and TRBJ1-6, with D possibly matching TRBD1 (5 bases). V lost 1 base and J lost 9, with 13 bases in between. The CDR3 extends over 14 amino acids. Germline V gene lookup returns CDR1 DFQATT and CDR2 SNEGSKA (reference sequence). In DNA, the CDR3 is TGCAGTGCTAGAGCGAGGGACCGCTCTTCACCCCTCCACTTT. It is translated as CSARARDRSSPLHF.

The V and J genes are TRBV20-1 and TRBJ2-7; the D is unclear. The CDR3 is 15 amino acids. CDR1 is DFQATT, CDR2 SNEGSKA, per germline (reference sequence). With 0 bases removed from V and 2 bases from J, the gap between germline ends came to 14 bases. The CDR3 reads CSARDGPTAAYEQYF. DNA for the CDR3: TGCAGTGCTAGAGATGGCCCAACCGCGGCCTACGAGCAGTACTTC.

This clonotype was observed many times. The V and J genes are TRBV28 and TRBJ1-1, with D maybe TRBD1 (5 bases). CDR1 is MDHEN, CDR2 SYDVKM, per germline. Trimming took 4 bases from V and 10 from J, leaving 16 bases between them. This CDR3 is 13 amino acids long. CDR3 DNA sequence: TGTGCCAGCAGTTCCCTATGGTGGGGGGTAGCTTTCTTT. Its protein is CASSSLWWGVAFF.

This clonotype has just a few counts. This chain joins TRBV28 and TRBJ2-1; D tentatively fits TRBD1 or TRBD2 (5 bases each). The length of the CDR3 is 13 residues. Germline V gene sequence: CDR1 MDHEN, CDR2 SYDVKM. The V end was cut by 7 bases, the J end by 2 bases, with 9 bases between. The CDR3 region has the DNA TGTGCCAGCACAGGGACCCCCTACAATGAGCAGTTCTTC. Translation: CASTGTPYNEQFF.

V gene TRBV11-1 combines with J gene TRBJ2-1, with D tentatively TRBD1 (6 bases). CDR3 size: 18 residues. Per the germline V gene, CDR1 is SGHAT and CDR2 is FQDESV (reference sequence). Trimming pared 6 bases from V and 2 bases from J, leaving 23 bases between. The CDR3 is CASSKKYRQALPYNEQFF. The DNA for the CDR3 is TGTGCCAGCAGTAAAAAGTATAGACAGGCCTTGCCCTACAATGAGCAGTTCTTC.

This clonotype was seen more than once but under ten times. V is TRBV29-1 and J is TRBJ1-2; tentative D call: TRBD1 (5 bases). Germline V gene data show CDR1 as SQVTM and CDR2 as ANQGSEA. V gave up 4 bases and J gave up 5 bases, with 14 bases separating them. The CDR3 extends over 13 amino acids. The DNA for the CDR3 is TGCAGCGTTGCCTCGAACGGGGGGTATGGCTACACCTTC. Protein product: CSVASNGGYGYTF.

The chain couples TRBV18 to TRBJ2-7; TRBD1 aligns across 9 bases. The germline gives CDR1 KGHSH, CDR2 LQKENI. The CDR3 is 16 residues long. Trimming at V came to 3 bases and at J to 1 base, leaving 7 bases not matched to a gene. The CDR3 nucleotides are TGTGCCAGCTCACCGTGGACAGGGGCGATTTCCTACGAGCAGTACTTC. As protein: CASSPWTGAISYEQYF.

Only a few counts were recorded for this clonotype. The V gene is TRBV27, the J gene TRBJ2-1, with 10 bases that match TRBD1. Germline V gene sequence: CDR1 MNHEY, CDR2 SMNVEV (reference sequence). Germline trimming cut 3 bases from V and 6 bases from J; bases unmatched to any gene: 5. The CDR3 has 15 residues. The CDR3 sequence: CASSFTRTGGNEQFF. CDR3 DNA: TGTGCCAGCAGTTTCACCAGGACAGGGGGCAATGAGCAGTTCTTC.

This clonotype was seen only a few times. The CDR3 region has the DNA TGTGCCAGCTCACTTCCTCGACAGTCTTCGAGCACCGGGGAGCTGTTTTTT. Encoded protein: CASSLPRQSSSTGELFF. The rearrangement joins TRBV18 to TRBJ2-2; a possible D gene is TRBD1 (5 bases). This CDR3 comprises 17 residues. From germline, CDR1 is KGHSH and CDR2 LQKENI. The germline V and J ends were trimmed by 4 bases and 4 bases, with 19 bases remaining between them. Variable domain in full (rest from reference TRBV18 and TRBJ2-2): NAGVMQNPRHLVRRRGQEARLRCSPMKGHSHVYWYRQLPEEGLKFMVYLQKENIIDESGMPKERFSAEFPKEGPSILRIQQVVRGDSAAYFCASSLPRQSSSTGELFFGEGSRLTVL.

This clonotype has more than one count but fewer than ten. The CDR3 region is CATSREGTGLRSSYNEQFF. For the CDR3, the DNA is TGTGCCACCAGCAGAGAAGGGACAGGGTTAAGGAGCTCCTACAATGAGCAGTTCTTC. The chain couples TRBV15 to TRBJ2-1, with TRBD1 identical over 9 bases. The V and J ends lost 0 bases and 0 bases, in that order; junction bases with no gene match: 9. CDR3 length equals 19 residues. Germline V CDR1 and CDR2: LNHNV, YYDKDF (reference sequence). Filled out from reference TRBV15 and TRBJ2-1, the complete variable domain reads DAMVIQNPRYQVTQFGKPVTLSCSQTLNHNVMYWYQQKSSQAPKLLFHYYDKDFNNEADTPDNFQSRRPNTSFCFLDIRSPGLGDTAMYLCATSREGTGLRSSYNEQFFGPGTRLTVL.

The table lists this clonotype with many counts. The DNA for the CDR3 is TGTGCCAGCAGTTCTTACTTCGATGAGCAGTTCTTC. This translates into CASSSYFDEQFF. This chain links TRBV27 with TRBJ2-1; unclear D gene. In germline, CDR1 is MNHEY, CDR2 SMNVEV (reference sequence). The V end was cut by 4 bases, the J end by 8 bases, with 9 bases between. This CDR3 has 12 amino acids.

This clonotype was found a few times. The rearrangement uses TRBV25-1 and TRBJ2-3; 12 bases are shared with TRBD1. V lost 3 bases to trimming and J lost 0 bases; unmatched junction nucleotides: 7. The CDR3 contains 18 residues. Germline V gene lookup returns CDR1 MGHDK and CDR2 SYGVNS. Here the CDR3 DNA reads TGTGCCAGCAGTGACGACGGAGGGACAGGGGGCAGCACAGATACGCAGTATTTT. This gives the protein CASSDDGGTGGSTDTQYF. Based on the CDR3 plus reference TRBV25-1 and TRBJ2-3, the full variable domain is EADIYQTPRYLVIGTGKKITLECSQTMGHDKMYWYQQDPGMELHLIHYSYGVNSTEKGDLSSESTVSRIRTEHFPLTLESARPSHTSQYLCASSDDGGTGGSTDTQYFGPGTRLTVL.

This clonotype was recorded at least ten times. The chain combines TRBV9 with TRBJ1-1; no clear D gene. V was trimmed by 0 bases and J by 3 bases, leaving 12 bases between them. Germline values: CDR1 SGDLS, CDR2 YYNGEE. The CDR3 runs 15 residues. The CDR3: CASSVGEGRYTEAFF. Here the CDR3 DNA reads TGTGCCAGCAGCGTAGGGGAAGGGAGGTACACTGAAGCTTTCTTT. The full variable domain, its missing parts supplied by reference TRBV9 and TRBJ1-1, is DSGVTQTPKHLITATGQRVTLRCSPRSGDLSVYWYQQSLDQGLQFLIQYYNGEERAKGNILERFSAQQFPDLHSELNLSSLELGDSALYFCASSVGEGRYTEAFFGQGTRLTVV.

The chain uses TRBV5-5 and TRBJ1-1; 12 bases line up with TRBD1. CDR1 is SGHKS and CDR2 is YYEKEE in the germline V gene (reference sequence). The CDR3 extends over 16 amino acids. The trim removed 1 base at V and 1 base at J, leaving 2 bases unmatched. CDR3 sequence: CASSLRDRGRNTEAFF. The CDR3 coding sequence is TGTGCCAGCAGCTTGCGGGACAGGGGGCGGAACACTGAAGCTTTCTTT. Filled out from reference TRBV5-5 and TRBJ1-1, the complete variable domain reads DAGVTQSPTHLIKTRGQQVTLRCSPISGHKSVSWYQQVLGQGPQFIFQYYEKEERGRGNFPDRFSARQFPNYSSELNVNALLLGDSALYLCASSLRDRGRNTEAFFGQGTRLTVV.

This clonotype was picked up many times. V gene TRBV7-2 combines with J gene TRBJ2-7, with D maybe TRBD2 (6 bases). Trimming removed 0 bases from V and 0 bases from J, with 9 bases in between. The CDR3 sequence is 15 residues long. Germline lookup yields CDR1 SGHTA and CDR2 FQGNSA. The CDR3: CASSLAPGASYEQYV. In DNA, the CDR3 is TGTGCCAGCAGCTTAGCTCCGGGAGCCTCCTACGAGCAGTACGTC.

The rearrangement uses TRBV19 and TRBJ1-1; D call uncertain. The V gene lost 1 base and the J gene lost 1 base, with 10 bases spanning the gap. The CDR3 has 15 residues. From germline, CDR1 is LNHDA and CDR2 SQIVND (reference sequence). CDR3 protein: CASSIVTSGNTEAFF. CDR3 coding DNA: TGTGCCAGTAGTATAGTTACATCTGGGAACACTGAAGCTTTCTTT.

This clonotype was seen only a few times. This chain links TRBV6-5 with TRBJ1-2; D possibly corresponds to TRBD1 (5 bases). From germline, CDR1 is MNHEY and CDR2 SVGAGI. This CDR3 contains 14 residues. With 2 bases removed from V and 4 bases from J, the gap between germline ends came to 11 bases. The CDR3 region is CASSYGTDFYGYTF. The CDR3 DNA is TGTGCCAGCAGTTACGGGACGGATTTCTATGGCTACACCTTC.